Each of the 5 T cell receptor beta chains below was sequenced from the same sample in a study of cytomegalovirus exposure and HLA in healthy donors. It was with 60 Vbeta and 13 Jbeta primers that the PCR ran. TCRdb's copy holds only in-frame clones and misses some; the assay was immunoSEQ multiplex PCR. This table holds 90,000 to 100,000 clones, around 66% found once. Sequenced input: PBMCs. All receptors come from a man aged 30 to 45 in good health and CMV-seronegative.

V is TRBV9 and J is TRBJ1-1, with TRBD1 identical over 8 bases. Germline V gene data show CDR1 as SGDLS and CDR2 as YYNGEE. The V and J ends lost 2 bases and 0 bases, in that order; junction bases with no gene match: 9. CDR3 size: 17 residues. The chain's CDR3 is CASSVGTGGPMNTEAFF. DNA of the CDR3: TGTGCCAGCAGCGTGGGGACAGGAGGTCCCATGAACACTGAAGCTTTCTTT.

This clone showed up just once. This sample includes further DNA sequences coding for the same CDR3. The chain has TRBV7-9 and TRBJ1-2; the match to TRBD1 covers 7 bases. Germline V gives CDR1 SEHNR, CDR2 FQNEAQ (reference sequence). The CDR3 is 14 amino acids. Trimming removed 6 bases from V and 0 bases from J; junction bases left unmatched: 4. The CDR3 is CASSPGQTNYGYTF. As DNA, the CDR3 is TGTGCCAGCAGTCCGGGACAGACTAACTATGGCTACACCTTC.

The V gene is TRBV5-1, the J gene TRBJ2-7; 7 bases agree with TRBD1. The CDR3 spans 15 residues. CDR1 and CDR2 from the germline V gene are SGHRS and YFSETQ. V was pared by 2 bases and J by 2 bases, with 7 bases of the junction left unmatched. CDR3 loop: CASSLIPGQTYEQYF. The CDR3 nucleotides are TGCGCCAGCAGCTTAATTCCGGGACAGACCTACGAGCAGTACTTC. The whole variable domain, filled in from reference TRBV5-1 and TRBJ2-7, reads KAGVTQTPRYLIKTRGQQVTLSCSPISGHRSVSWYQQTPGQGLQFLFEYFSETQRNKGNFPGRFSGRQFSNSRSEMNVSTLELGDSALYLCASSLIPGQTYEQYFGPGTRLTVT.

The CDR3 protein is CASSPTGTRRDTQYF. CDR3 coding DNA: TGTGCCAGCAGTCCTACCGGGACTAGGAGAGATACGCAGTATTTT. The V gene is TRBV28, the J gene TRBJ2-3; 8 bases match TRBD2. After removal of 5 bases from V and 5 bases from J, the junction contained 9 bases not matched to a gene. The CDR3 totals 15 residues. Germline V gives CDR1 MDHEN, CDR2 SYDVKM.

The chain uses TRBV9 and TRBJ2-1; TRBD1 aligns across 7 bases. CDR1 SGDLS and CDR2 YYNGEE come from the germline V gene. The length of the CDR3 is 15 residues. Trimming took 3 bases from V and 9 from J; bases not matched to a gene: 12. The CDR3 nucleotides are TGTGCCAGCAGCGACTGGACAGGTACCCTGGCTGAGCAGTTCTTC. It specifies CASSDWTGTLAEQFF.